This TCR beta chain was captured in a study of human T cells and chemical hapten exposure. Study conclusions and caveats: Sensitizing to DPC left TCRs with a frequency above 1 in 1000 unaltered.

Authors' data handling: TCRs per sample had a median of roughly 96,000 and ranged from roughly 23,224 to 700,000. TCRdb redid the calling of the RACE reads with MiXCR, one entry per CDR3 protein. The V and J calls and clone size are TCRdb's, not the authors'. The profile shows 350,000 to 450,000 distinct CDR3 sequences, more than 4.5% of them singletons. The CDR3 consists of 17 residues. CDR1 and CDR2 from the germline V gene are SGHKS and YYEKEE (reference sequence). Trimming cost V 4 bases and J 0 bases; bases outside gene matches: 7. A remark on this clonotype: Its antigen is still unknown.

Sample time point: pre-sensitization, week 0. Treatment here: therapeutic diphenylcyclopropenone sensitization with weekly scalp DPC. Sequencing used whole blood, obtained in connection with sensitization to the hapten diphenylcyclopropenone (DPC). The source is a woman aged 50 to 60 with alopecia areata. Some clones in this sample may be carry-over from other donors' samples. The V and J genes are TRBV5-5 and TRBJ2-6, with 7 bases aligning to TRBD1. CDR3 sequence (DNA): TGTGCCAGCAGCGTGGACAGGCGCCTCTCTGGGGCCAACGTCCTGACTTTC. Its protein product is CASSVDRRLSGANVLTF.